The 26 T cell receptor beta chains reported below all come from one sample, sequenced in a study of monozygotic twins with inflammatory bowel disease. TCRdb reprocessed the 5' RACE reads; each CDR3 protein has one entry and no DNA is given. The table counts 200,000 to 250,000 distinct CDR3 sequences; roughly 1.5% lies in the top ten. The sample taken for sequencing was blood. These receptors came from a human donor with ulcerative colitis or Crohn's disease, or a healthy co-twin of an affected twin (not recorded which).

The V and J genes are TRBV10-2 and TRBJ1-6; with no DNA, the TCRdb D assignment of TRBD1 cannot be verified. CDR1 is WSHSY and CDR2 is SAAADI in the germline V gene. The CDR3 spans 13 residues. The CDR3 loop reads CASSEGADSPLHF.

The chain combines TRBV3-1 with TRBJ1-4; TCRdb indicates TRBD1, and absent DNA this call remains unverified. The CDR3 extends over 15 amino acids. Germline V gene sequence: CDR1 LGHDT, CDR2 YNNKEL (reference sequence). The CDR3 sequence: CASSPSGQEGEKLFF.

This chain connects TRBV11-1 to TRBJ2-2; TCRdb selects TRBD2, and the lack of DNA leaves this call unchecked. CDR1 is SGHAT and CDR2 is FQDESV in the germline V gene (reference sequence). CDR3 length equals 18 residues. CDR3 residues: CASSLKLAGGAGTGELFF.

Here the CDR3 reads CSVAPSVSSYNEQFF. The chain has TRBV29-1 and TRBJ2-1. This CDR3 is built from 15 residues. The germline V gene has CDR1 SQVTM and CDR2 ANQGSEA.

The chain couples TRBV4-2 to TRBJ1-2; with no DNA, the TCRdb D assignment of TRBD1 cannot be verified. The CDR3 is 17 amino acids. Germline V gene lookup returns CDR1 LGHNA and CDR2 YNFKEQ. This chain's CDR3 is CASSQDPREQGVYGYTF.

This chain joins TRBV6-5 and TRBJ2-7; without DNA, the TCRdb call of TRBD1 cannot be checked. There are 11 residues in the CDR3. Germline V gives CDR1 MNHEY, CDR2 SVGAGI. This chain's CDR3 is CASTQGSSQYF.

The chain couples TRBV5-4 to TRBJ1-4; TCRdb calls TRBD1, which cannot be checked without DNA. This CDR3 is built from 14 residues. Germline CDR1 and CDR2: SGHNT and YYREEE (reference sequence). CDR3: CASSSRQRGEKLFF.

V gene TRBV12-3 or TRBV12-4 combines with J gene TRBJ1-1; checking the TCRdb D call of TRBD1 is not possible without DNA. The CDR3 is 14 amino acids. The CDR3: CASRSGALNTEAFF.

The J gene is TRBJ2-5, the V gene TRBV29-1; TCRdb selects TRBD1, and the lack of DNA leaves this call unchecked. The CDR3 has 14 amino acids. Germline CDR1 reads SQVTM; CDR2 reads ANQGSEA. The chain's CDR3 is CSAWGGPRQETQYF.

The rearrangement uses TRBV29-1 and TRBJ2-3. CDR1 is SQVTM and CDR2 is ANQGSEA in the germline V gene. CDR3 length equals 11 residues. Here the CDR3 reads CSVEDTDTQYF.

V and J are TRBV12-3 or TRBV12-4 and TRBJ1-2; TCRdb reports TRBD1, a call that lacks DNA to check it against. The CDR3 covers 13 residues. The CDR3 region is CASSPGIRWGYTF.

Here the CDR3 reads CASSLRQGGGFSPLHF. The V call is TRBV12-3 or TRBV12-4, the J call TRBJ1-6; no DNA is available, so the TRBD1 call from TCRdb remains unchecked. The CDR3 is 16 residues long.

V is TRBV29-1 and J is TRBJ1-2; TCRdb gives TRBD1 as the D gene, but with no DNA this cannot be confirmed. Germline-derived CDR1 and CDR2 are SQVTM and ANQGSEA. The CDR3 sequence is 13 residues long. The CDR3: CSVDPRDSYGYTF. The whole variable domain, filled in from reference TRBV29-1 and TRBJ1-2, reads SAVISQKPSRDICQRGTSLTIQCQVDSQVTMMFWYRQQPGQSLTLIATANQGSEATYESGFVIDKFPISRPNLTFSTLTVSNMSPEDSSIYLCSVDPRDSYGYTFGSGTRLTVV.

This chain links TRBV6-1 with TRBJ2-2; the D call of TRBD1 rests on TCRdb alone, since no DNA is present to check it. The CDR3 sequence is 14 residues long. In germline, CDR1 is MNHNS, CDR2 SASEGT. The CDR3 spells CASSPGQTTGELFF.

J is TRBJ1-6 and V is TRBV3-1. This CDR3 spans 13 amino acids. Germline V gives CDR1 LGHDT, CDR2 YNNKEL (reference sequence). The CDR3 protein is CASSQVKFSPLHF.

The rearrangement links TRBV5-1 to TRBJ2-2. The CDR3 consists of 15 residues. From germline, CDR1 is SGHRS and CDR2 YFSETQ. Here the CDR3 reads CASSLEGSNTGELFF.

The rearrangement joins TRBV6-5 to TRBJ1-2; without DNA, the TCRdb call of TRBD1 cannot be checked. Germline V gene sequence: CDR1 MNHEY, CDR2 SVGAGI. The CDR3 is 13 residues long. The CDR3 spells CASSYKGNYGYTF.

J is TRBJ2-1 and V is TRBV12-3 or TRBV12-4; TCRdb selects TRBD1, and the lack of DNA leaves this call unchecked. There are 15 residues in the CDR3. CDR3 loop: CASTTGQGQVNEQFF.

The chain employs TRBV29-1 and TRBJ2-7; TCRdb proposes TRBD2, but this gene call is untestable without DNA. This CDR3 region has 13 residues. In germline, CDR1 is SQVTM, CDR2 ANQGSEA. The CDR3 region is CSVDVAGSYEQYF.

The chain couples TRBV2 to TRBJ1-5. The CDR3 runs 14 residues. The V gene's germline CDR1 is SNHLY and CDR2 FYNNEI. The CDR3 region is CASSEGLLNQPQHF.

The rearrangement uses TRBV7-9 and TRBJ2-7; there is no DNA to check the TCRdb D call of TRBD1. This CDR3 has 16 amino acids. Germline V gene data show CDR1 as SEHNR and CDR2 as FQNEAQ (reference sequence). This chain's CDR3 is CASSLSPGGNSYEQYF.

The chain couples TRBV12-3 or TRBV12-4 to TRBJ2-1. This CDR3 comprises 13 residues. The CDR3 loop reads CASSLGKLNEQFF.

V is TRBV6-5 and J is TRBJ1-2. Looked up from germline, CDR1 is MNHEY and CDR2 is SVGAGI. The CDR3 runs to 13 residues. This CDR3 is CASSYVGNYGYTF.

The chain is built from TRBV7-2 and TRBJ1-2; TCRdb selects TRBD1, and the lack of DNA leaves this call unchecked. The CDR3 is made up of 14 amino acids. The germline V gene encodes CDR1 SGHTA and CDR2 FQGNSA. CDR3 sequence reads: CASSLNRQAHGYTF.

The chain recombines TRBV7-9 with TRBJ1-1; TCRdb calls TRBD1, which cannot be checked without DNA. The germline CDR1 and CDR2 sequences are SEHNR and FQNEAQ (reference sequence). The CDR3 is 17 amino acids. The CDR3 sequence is CASSSKRTGAVDTEAFF.

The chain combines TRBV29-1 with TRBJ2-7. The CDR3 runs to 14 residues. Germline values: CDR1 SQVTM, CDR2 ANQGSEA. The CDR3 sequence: CSVEVTTASYEQYF.